This T cell receptor beta chain was profiled in a study of T-cell reconstitution after alpha-beta-depleted transplantation in children. Study observations and caveats: Reported findings indicate that, about two months after transplant, alpha-beta T cells came from several hundred expanded clones, which were derived from non-depleted graft cells. After one year, T-cell counts and TCRbeta diversity mostly came from new T cells. Some patients showed high day-60 TCRbeta diversity, which derived from surviving recipient T cells and thymic progenitors.

Unique molecular identifiers featured in how the TCRbeta library was prepared. TCRdb reanalysed the PCR reads using MiXCR and keeps one entry per CDR3 protein. The data show a few hundred thousand distinct CDR3 sequences, 10% to 15% seen once. Trimming removed 0 bases from V and 8 bases from J; junction bases left unmatched: 8. The CDR3 is 16 residues long. Germline values: CDR1 SEHNR, CDR2 FQNEAQ (reference sequence). This clonotype was observed a handful of times. Its specificity is unknown. This chain uses TRBV7-9 with TRBJ2-1; TRBD2 agrees at 9 bases. Sequencing was performed on PBMCs, mostly from graft donor cells, taken 360 days after TCRalphabeta/CD19-depleted stem cell transplant. This receptor was taken from a male patient between 10 and 17 years old who had a stem cell transplant for acute myeloid leukemia, so the T cells may come from the graft donor. Here the CDR3 DNA reads TGTGCCAGCAGCTTAGCCCTTAGCGGGAGTAAAGATGAGCAGTTCTTC. This gives the protein CASSLALSGSKDEQFF.